Reported below is one T cell receptor beta chain. What antigen it recognizes has not been identified. Base qualities were left out, and no much larger clone turns up one base away. To identify antigen-specific CD4+ T cell clonotypes by their expansion, the ViraFEST assay first stimulated PBMC with viral peptide pools and then applied TCR sequencing. After roughly 11 days of culture, CD4+ T cells were isolated with the EasySep CD4+ T cell isolation kit. Each participant received two doses of an mRNA SARS-CoV-2 vaccine, either BNT162b2 or mRNA-1273. Healthy vaccine recipients had no prior SARS-CoV-2 infection, confirmed by negative nucleocapsid antibodies before and after vaccination. Some 2 million PBMC per well were cultured with around 10 ug/ml peptides in IMDM containing approximately 4.5% human AB serum, roughly 10 IU/ml IL-2 and gentamicin. Half of the culture medium was replaced with fresh IL-2-containing medium on days 3 and 7. Unless noted otherwise, every peptide stimulation condition was cultured in triplicate wells. PBMC were separated from whole blood using Ficoll-Paque Plus gradient centrifugation and were then either cryopreserved at -140C or used fresh. The spike proteins of SARS-CoV-2 and of the common cold coronaviruses HCoV-NL63, HCoV-OC43 and HCoV-229E were spanned by overlapping peptide pools. Genomic DNA was extracted from cultured CD4+ T cells with the QIAamp micro DNA kit.

The germline V gene specifies SQVTM as CDR1 and ANQGSEA as CDR2. The CDR3 holds 11 amino acids from the cysteine to the phenylalanine. The read is trimmed to its CDR3 DNA, 33 bases read in frame from base 1. V and J lose 4 bases and 5 bases, and a span of 9 bases separates them. This sample is part of a study of vaccination effects on CD4 cells after COVID-19 (dated by TCRdb to between 2021 and 2022). Regarding the study in general: Post-vaccine samples across the study were collected a median of 72 days after the second dose, with a range of 14 to 241. The study compared SARS-CoV-2 spike-specific CD4+ TCR repertoires before and after mRNA vaccination in COVID-19 convalescent patients and infection-naive vaccine recipients. A total of more than 8 COVID-19 convalescent patients and several SARS-CoV-2-naive healthy vaccine recipients were included in the full study. Cultures from other donors in the study were sequenced with the Oncomine TCR Beta short-read assay on an Illumina iSeq 100.

The paper's findings and limits, for the study overall: Among healthy vaccine recipients, nearly all vaccine-induced clones were SARS-CoV-2 mono-reactive, and only 1 of 255 was cross-reactive with common cold coronaviruses. The study was limited by a small number of convalescent patients, and early post-infection timepoints were lacking. At late post-vaccination timepoints, both infection-induced and vaccine-induced clones showed marked clonal contraction, consistent with waning T cell responses.

The library was produced with the immunoSEQ multiplex PCR assay. DNA from the cultured, isolated CD4+ T cells was subjected to TCR beta CDR3 sequencing. As for the authors' bioinformatics: The analysis removed non-productive TCR sequences, trimmed reads to the CDR3 region, and retained only CDR3s that were 7 or more amino acids long. Antigen-specific clonotypes were identified with the MANAFEST web app by comparing expansion in peptide wells against reference cultures. To be called positive, a clone needed expansion at FDR<0.05 compared with the reference and with all other wells, an odds ratio greater than 5, and a frequency greater than 0.1% in two replicate wells. A clonotype was defined as cross-reactive if the clonotype was significantly expanded both in SARS-CoV-2 spike wells and in at least one common cold coronavirus spike condition. Using the stringdist R package, CDR3 similarity was measured by Levenshtein distance, and unrooted trees were constructed with ape in R 3.6.1. Here the immuneACCESS table is served through TCRdb, limited to in-frame sequences with V and J called. Missing clones are a known gap in these copies; in checked studies unresolved V genes cover under half, and the rest lacks a known reason. The V and J calls and clone size were taken over from that table, and D and trimming were inferred from the DNA. In all, the sample holds more than 11,000 clones, and 72% of those were seen once. The biggest ten clones account for approximately 8.9% of the sample.

The sequence derives from a human donor who received a COVID-19 vaccine. Specimen: CD4+ T cells from PBMCs cultured with SARS-CoV-2 spike peptides, collected after COVID-19 vaccination. The cell subset or site label, as the study defines it: SARS-CoV-2 spike overlapping peptide pool stimulation. The V and J genes are TRBV29-1 and TRBJ2-7; perhaps TRBD2 is the D gene, with 5 bases matching. The CDR3 reads CSVGGNHEQYF. The DNA is as follows: TGCAGCGTTGGAGGGAACCACGAGCAGTACTTC.